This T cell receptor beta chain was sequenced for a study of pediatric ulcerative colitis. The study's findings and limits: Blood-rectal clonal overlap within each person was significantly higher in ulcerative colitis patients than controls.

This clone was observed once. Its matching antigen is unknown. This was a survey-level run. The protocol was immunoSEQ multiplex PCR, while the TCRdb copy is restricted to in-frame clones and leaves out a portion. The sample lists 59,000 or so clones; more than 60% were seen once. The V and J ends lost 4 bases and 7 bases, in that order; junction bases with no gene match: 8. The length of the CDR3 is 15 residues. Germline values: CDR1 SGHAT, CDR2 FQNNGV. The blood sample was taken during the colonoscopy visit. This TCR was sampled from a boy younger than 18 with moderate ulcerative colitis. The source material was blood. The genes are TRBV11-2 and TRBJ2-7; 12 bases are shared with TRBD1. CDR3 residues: CASSSLGQGAFEQYF. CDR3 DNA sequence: TGTGCCAGCAGCTCCCTGGGACAGGGGGCTTTTGAGCAGTACTTC.